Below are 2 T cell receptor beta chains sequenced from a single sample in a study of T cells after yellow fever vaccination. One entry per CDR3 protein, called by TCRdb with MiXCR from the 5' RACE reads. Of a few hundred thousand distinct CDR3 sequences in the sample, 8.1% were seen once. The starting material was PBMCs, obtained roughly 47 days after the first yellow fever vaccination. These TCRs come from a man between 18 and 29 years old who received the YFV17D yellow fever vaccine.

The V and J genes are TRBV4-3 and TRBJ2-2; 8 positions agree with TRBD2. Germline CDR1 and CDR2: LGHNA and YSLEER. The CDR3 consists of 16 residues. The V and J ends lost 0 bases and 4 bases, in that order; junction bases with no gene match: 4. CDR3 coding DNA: TGCGCCAGCAGCCAAGAGACGGGGGGGGCCACCGGGGAGCTGTTTTTT. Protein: CASSQETGGATGELFF.

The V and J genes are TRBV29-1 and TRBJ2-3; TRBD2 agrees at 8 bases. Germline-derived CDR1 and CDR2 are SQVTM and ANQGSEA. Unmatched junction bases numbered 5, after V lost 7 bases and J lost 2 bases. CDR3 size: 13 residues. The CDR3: CSAGGRFTDTQYF. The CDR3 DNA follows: TGCAGCGCGGGGGGGCGCTTCACAGATACGCAGTATTTT.